This is a list of T cell receptor beta chains from one sample in a study of blood T cell repertoires in COVID-19. Profiling relied on immunoSEQ multiplex PCR, and the TCRdb table lists in-frame clones only, not all of them. The table includes some 500,000 clones, 88% detected once. The sample was PBMCs or T cells enriched from blood (not recorded which). The receptors here all came from a woman in her thirties or forties who had recovered from COVID-19. CDR3s include the opening cysteine and the closing phenylalanine or tryptophan. A D gene is named only where the DNA matches it firmly. Size is stated for part of the rows, as once, few or many counts, or as a class when the clone is expanded.

D | size | J | V | CDR3 | DNA
TRBD1 | . | TRBJ2-7 | TRBV7-2 | CASSLLPGGYEQYF | TGTGCCAGCAGCTTACTCCCAGGGGGCTACGAGCAGTACTTC
. | . | TRBJ1-5 | TRBV6-2/TRBV6-3 | CASSYLSANQPQHF | TGTGCCAGCAGTTACTTAAGCGCCAATCAGCCCCAGCATTTT
. | . | TRBJ1-2 | TRBV11-3 | CASSFGQGGYTF | TGTGCCAGCAGCTTTGGGCAGGGGGGCTACACCTTC
TRBD1 | . | TRBJ2-7 | TRBV19 | CASSTGQGGSEQYF | TGTGCCAGTAGTACGGGACAGGGGGGATCGGAGCAGTACTTC
TRBD1 | . | TRBJ1-1 | TRBV27 | CASSPQGAPTNTEAFF | TGTGCCAGCAGTCCCCAGGGGGCCCCCACGAACACTGAAGCTTTCTTT
TRBD1 | . | TRBJ1-1 | TRBV27 | CASTPRRITGTGLTEAFF | TGTGCCAGCACCCCTCGACGAATCACCGGGACAGGACTCACTGAAGCTTTCTTT
TRBD2 | few | TRBJ2-5 | TRBV5-4 | CASSIYPSGRMGETQYF | TGTGCCAGCAGCATATATCCTAGCGGGAGAATGGGAGAGACCCAGTACTTC
TRBD1 | . | TRBJ1-6 | TRBV6-5 | CASRSGQGRNSPLHF | TGTGCCAGCAGAAGCGGACAGGGGCGAAATTCACCCCTCCACTTT
TRBD1 | . | TRBJ2-7 | TRBV30 | CAWTIKQGSSYEQYF | TGTGCCTGGACCATAAAACAGGGGAGCTCCTACGAGCAGTACTTC
TRBD1 | few | TRBJ2-2 | TRBV19 | CASSTEQTGFPGELFF | TGTGCCAGTAGTACAGAACAGACAGGGTTCCCCGGGGAGCTGTTTTTT
TRBD2 | once | TRBJ2-3 | TRBV5-6 | CASSLDRGRADTQYF | TGTGCCAGCAGCTTGGATCGCGGGAGGGCAGATACGCAGTATTTT
. | . | TRBJ2-1 | TRBV4-3 | CASSQDGRVYNEQFF | TGCGCCAGCAGCCAAGATGGCAGGGTCTACAATGAGCAGTTCTTC
TRBD1 | . | TRBJ1-1 | TRBV10-3 | CAIRDRENTEAFF | TGTGCCATCAGGGACAGGGAGAACACTGAAGCTTTCTTT
. | few | TRBJ1-3 | TRBV5-4 | CASSLGENTIYF | TGTGCCAGCAGCTTGGGAGAAAACACCATATATTTT
TRBD1 | . | TRBJ1-3 | TRBV9 | CASSLDRAGNTIYF | TGTGCCAGCAGCCTGGACAGGGCTGGAAACACCATATATTTT
. | . | TRBJ1-4 | TRBV5-5 | CASSFSGANEKLFF | TGTGCCAGCAGCTTCTCAGGGGCTAATGAAAAACTGTTTTTT
TRBD1 | . | TRBJ2-4 | TRBV5-4 | CASSSRGSGAKNIQYF | TGTGCCAGCAGCTCCAGGGGGTCGGGAGCCAAAAACATTCAGTACTTC
. | few | TRBJ2-1 | TRBV19 | CASSNHKSRRDNEQFF | TGTGCCAGTAGTAATCACAAGAGCAGACGGGACAATGAGCAGTTCTTC
. | . | TRBJ2-2 | TRBV18 | CASSPYGPDTGELFF | TGTGCCAGCTCACCATATGGTCCGGACACCGGGGAGCTGTTTTTT
TRBD2 | . | TRBJ2-7 | TRBV3-1/TRBV3-2 | CASSLTRASTGTSNPYEQYF | TGTGCCAGCAGCCTTACTAGGGCCTCAACCGGGACTAGTAATCCCTACGAGCAGTACTTC
TRBD2 | . | TRBJ2-2 | TRBV2 | CASSDISGRLGTGELFF | TGTGCCAGCAGTGATATTAGCGGGAGATTAGGCACCGGGGAGCTGTTTTTT
. | few | TRBJ2-1 | TRBV30 | CAWSVLAFEQFF | TGTGCCTGGAGTGTATTAGCCTTTGAGCAGTTCTTC
. | . | TRBJ1-2 | TRBV5-6 | CASSPEGGYGYTF | TGTGCCAGCAGCCCTGAGGGTGGGTATGGCTACACCTTC
. | . | TRBJ1-2 | TRBV11-3 | CASSLALGTGGYTF | TGTGCCAGCAGCTTAGCGCTGGGCACAGGGGGCTACACCTTC
TRBD2 | . | TRBJ2-2 | TRBV4-2 | CASSHEKTVAGGNTGELFF | TGTGCCAGCAGCCACGAGAAAACCGTAGCGGGAGGGAACACCGGGGAGCTGTTTTTT
TRBD1 | . | TRBJ1-2 | TRBV6-1 | CASSEHGQGGSYGYTF | TGTGCCAGCAGTGAACATGGGCAGGGGGGATCCTATGGCTACACCTTC
TRBD2 | . | TRBJ2-7 | TRBV7-9 | CASGVLAGAEEQYF | TGTGCCAGCGGGGTACTAGCGGGAGCCGAAGAGCAGTACTTC
TRBD1 | . | TRBJ2-1 | TRBV10-1 | CASSRERQGERVNEQFF | TGCGCCAGCAGTAGGGAAAGACAGGGAGAGCGTGTCAATGAGCAGTTCTTC
. | . | TRBJ2-3 | TRBV6-5 | CASSHTGSADTQYF | TGTGCCAGCAGTCATACAGGGTCCGCAGATACGCAGTATTTT
. | . | TRBJ1-4 | TRBV15 | CATSSTYSQGITAEKLFF | TGTGCCACCAGCAGCACTTATTCACAGGGTATCACGGCTGAAAAACTGTTTTTT
. | . | TRBJ2-7 | TRBV28 | CASSPFGVYSYEQYF | TGTGCCAGCAGCCCTTTCGGGGTGTACTCCTACGAGCAGTACTTC
. | . | TRBJ1-5 | TRBV11-2 | CASSLDRGGNQPQHF | TGTGCCAGCAGCTTAGACAGGGGAGGCAATCAGCCCCAGCATTTT
. | . | TRBJ2-7 | TRBV12-3/TRBV12-4 | CASSYDIAYEQYF | TGTGCCAGCAGTTACGACATTGCCTACGAGCAGTACTTC
TRBD1 | . | TRBJ1-1 | TRBV12-3/TRBV12-4 | CASSLTGPEAFF | TGTGCCAGCAGTCTGACAGGGCCTGAAGCTTTCTTT
TRBD1 | once | TRBJ1-2 | TRBV15 | CATGQGINYGYTF | TGTGCCACCGGACAGGGGATAAACTATGGCTACACCTTC
TRBD1 | . | TRBJ2-7 | TRBV15 | CATSYRDRGYEQYF | TGTGCCACCTCTTACCGGGACAGGGGCTACGAGCAGTACTTC
TRBD1 | once | TRBJ2-7 | TRBV29-1 | CSVPRPPDRGLYEQYF | TGCAGCGTTCCCAGGCCCCCGGACAGGGGGCTCTACGAGCAGTACTTC
. | . | TRBJ1-1 | TRBV12-5 | CASGLDMNTEAFF | TGTGCTAGTGGTTTGGACATGAACACTGAAGCTTTCTTT
. | . | TRBJ1-5 | TRBV10-3 | CAIRSGVRNQPQHF | TGTGCCATCAGATCAGGGGTACGGAATCAGCCCCAGCATTTT
TRBD2 | . | TRBJ2-1 | TRBV10-1 | CASSSRLAGNNEQFF | TGCGCCAGCAGCAGTAGGCTAGCGGGGAACAATGAGCAGTTCTTC
TRBD2 | . | TRBJ2-1 | TRBV27 | CASSLGRDEQFF | TGTGCCAGCAGCCTAGGGAGGGATGAGCAGTTCTTC
. | . | TRBJ2-5 | TRBV6-2/TRBV6-3 | CASSYIAPRTVQETQYF | TGTGCCAGCAGTTACATCGCCCCCCGGACAGTTCAAGAGACCCAGTACTTC
. | few | TRBJ2-5 | TRBV5-5 | CASSLAGVEETQYF | TGTGCCAGCAGCTTGGCGGGGGTGGAGGAGACCCAGTACTTC
TRBD2 | . | TRBJ2-5 | TRBV5-4 | CASSSGGQETQYF | TGTGCCAGCAGTTCGGGGGGCCAAGAGACCCAGTACTTC
. | . | TRBJ1-6 | TRBV4-1 | CASSLEGQGDSPLHF | TGCGCCAGCAGCCTGGAAGGTCAGGGTGATTCACCCCTCCACTTT
. | few | TRBJ2-3 | TRBV4-3 | CASSQAYSQGQDTQYF | TGCGCCAGCAGCCAAGCCTACTCGCAGGGGCAAGATACGCAGTATTTT
. | . | TRBJ2-2 | TRBV12-5 | CASGLTTGELFF | TGTGCTAGTGGTTTGACAACCGGGGAGCTGTTTTTT
. | . | TRBJ2-3 | TRBV9 | CASSASGSSTDTQYF | TGTGCCAGCAGCGCGAGCGGCTCCAGCACAGATACGCAGTATTTT
. | . | TRBJ2-7 | TRBV6-5 | CASRTTGSYEQYF | TGTGCCAGCAGAACGACAGGCTCCTACGAGCAGTACTTC
. | . | TRBJ1-1 | TRBV12-3/TRBV12-4 | CASSWGAEAFF | TGTGCCAGCAGTTGGGGAGCTGAAGCTTTCTTT
. | . | TRBJ2-7 | TRBV4-3 | CASSQDGRSYEQYF | TGCGCCAGCAGCCAAGATGGCCGATCCTACGAGCAGTACTTC
. | . | TRBJ2-3 | TRBV7-2 | CASSFFPLTGKGKTDTQYF | TGTGCCAGCAGCTTTTTCCCCCTTACAGGGAAAGGAAAAACAGATACGCAGTATTTT
. | . | TRBJ1-1 | TRBV6-5 | CASSYGQANTEAFF | TGTGCCAGCAGTTACGGGCAAGCGAACACTGAAGCTTTCTTT
. | . | TRBJ1-5 | TRBV6-1 | CASSDTSGGSQPQHF | TGTGCCAGCAGTGATACTTCGGGGGGCTCTCAGCCCCAGCATTTT
. | . | TRBJ2-2 | TRBV5-1 | CASSALAGEDTGELFF | TGCGCCAGCAGCGCCCTGGCTGGGGAGGACACCGGGGAGCTGTTTTTT
. | . | TRBJ2-3 | TRBV9 | CASSVGRTYTDTQYF | TGTGCCAGCAGCGTAGGGAGAACATACACAGATACGCAGTATTTT
TRBD1 | . | TRBJ1-4 | TRBV4-3 | CASRPSGQGIEKLFF | TGCGCCAGCAGGCCTTCAGGACAGGGGATTGAAAAACTGTTTTTT
TRBD2 | many | TRBJ2-2 | TRBV18 | CASSLGAGLAAGELFF | TGTGCCAGCTCACTCGGTGCGGGACTAGCGGCCGGGGAGCTGTTTTTT
. | . | TRBJ2-3 | TRBV7-2 | CASGGVNTDTQYF | TGTGCCAGCGGGGGCGTCAACACAGATACGCAGTATTTT
. | . | TRBJ1-2 | TRBV27 | CASSFGQNYGYTF | TGTGCCAGCAGTTTCGGACAAAACTATGGCTACACCTTC